The 24 T cell receptor beta chains given below trace back to one sample, sequenced in a study of T cells in narcolepsy. The repertoire was sequenced with immunoSEQ multiplex PCR; TCRdb's copy has only in-frame clones and lacks some. The sample has 25,000 to 35,000 clones; about four fifths are singletons. Specimen: memory (CD45RA-) CD4+ T cells from blood. The receptors here all came from a human donor in good health.

The chain links TRBV19 to TRBJ2-4; the match to TRBD2 covers 12 bases. V lost 1 base, J lost 0 bases, and 7 bases stayed unmatched. The CDR3 has 19 residues. Germline loops: CDR1 LNHDA, CDR2 SQIVND (reference sequence). The CDR3 DNA reads as TGTGCCAGTAGTATAGGCCGACTAGCGGGGGTATTAGCCAAAAACATTCAGTACTTC. This encodes CASSIGRLAGVLAKNIQYF.

V and J are TRBV7-2 and TRBJ1-4, with D possibly being TRBD1 (5 bases). V was pared by 1 base and J by 7 bases, with 10 bases between. From germline, CDR1 is SGHTA and CDR2 FQGNSA. The CDR3 spans 14 residues. The CDR3 DNA is TGTGCCAGCAGCTTAGGTGGGGCCTTTGAAAAACTGTTTTTT. This translates into CASSLGGAFEKLFF.

The CDR3 is CASSLDNLNNSPLHF. In DNA, the CDR3 is TGTGCCAGCAGCTTGGACAACCTTAATAATTCACCCCTCCACTTT. The gene calls are TRBV5-4 and TRBJ1-6; D unresolved. Germline CDR1 SGHNT, CDR2 YYREEE (reference sequence). V lost 0 bases and J lost 5, with 9 bases in between. The CDR3 totals 15 residues. Variable domain in full (rest from reference TRBV5-4 and TRBJ1-6): ETGVTQSPTHLIKTRGQQVTLRCSSQSGHNTVSWYQQALGQGPQFIFQYYREEENGRGNFPPRFSGLQFPNYSSELNVNALELDDSALYLCASSLDNLNNSPLHFGNGTRLTVT.

This clone has just a few counts. The chain joins TRBV19 to TRBJ1-3, with D uncertain. This CDR3 spans 16 amino acids. The V gene's germline CDR1 is LNHDA and CDR2 SQIVND (reference sequence). Trimming left V 4 bases short and J 0 bases short, with 13 bases between. CDR3: CASSTWTASSGNTIYF. In nucleotides, the CDR3 is TGTGCCAGTAGTACTTGGACGGCGAGCTCTGGAAACACCATATATTTT. The whole variable domain, filled in from reference TRBV19 and TRBJ1-3, reads DGGITQSPKYLFRKEGQNVTLSCEQNLNHDAMYWYRQDPGQGLRLIYYSQIVNDFQKGDIAEGYSVSREKKESFPLTVTSAQKNPTAFYLCASSTWTASSGNTIYFGEGSWLTVV.

The V call is TRBV5-5, the J call TRBJ1-4; TRBD1 matches 7 bases. This CDR3 is built from 15 residues. CDR1 and CDR2 (germline): SGHKS, YYEKEE (reference sequence). Trimming removed 1 base from V and 8 bases from J; junction bases left unmatched: 8. CDR3 in amino acids: CASSLNVAGGEKLFF. DNA of the CDR3: TGTGCCAGCAGCTTGAATGTGGCAGGGGGGGAAAAACTGTTTTTT.

The rearrangement joins TRBV18 to TRBJ2-5; 10 nucleotides line up with TRBD2. The V segment lost 2 bases and the J segment 3 bases; nucleotides outside the gene matches: 9. From germline, CDR1 is KGHSH and CDR2 LQKENI. This CDR3 region has 17 residues. CDR3 residues: CASSPLAERGGEETQYF. Written as DNA, the CDR3 is TGTGCCAGCTCACCATTAGCTGAGCGGGGGGGCGAAGAGACCCAGTACTTC.

The rearrangement uses TRBV10-3 and TRBJ1-1, with D tentatively TRBD1 (6 bases). The germline V gene has CDR1 ENHRY and CDR2 SYGVKD. V was clipped by 7 bases and J by 11 bases, with 14 bases between them. The CDR3 has 11 residues. CDR3 in DNA: TGTGCCATCACGAGGGGGAGGTGGGCTTTCTTT. It yields the protein CAITRGRWAFF.

This chain uses TRBV2 with TRBJ1-2; no clear D gene. CDR1 SNHLY and CDR2 FYNNEI come from the germline V gene. V dropped 2 bases and J dropped 0 bases, with 10 bases sitting between them. The CDR3 sequence is 15 residues long. In nucleotides, the CDR3 is TGTGCCAGCAGTGAACGTCGCACAGCTAACTATGGCTACACCTTC. As protein: CASSERRTANYGYTF.

Comments on this clone: The same CDR3 also results from other DNA sequences found in this sample. The rearrangement uses TRBV7-2 and TRBJ1-2; D might be TRBD1 (5 bases). V was pared by 5 bases and J by 4 bases, with 8 bases between. The CDR3 has 12 residues. Per the germline V gene, CDR1 is SGHTA and CDR2 is FQGNSA. The chain's CDR3 is CASSLDSYGYTF. CDR3 coding DNA: TGTGCCAGCAGCCTCGACAGCTATGGCTACACCTTC.

This chain connects TRBV7-2 to TRBJ1-1; no firm D call. Germline V lookup: CDR1 SGHTA, CDR2 FQGNSA. Trimming left V 4 bases short and J 8 bases short, with 17 bases between. This CDR3 is built from 14 residues. CDR3 DNA sequence: TGTGCCAGCAGCTCCGATTCAGGAATCTCCGAAGCTTTCTTT. It encodes CASSSDSGISEAFF.

The chain is built from TRBV5-6 and TRBJ2-4; 8 positions agree with TRBD1. The length of the CDR3 is 15 residues. Germline CDR1 is SGHDT and CDR2 is YYEEEE. Unmatched junction bases numbered 7, after V lost 3 bases and J lost 5 bases. The CDR3 DNA reads TGTGCCAGCAGCTCTCAGACAGGGGTCCAAAACATTCAGTACTTC. Its protein product is CASSSQTGVQNIQYF.

The chain couples TRBV6-6 to TRBJ1-6, with no clear D. Trimming took off 8 bases at V and 9 bases at J, with 14 bases between the two ends. Germline V gene sequence: CDR1 MNHNY, CDR2 SVGAGI (reference sequence). CDR3 length equals 13 residues. CDR3 amino acids: CASGVSVTSPLHF. In nucleotides, the CDR3 is TGTGCCAGCGGCGTGTCCGTTACTTCACCCCTCCACTTT.

The chain carries TRBV6-6 and TRBJ1-4; a weak D match, TRBD1 (6 bases). V shed 7 bases and J shed 8 bases, with 14 bases lying between them. The CDR3 has 13 residues. Germline V gene sequence: CDR1 MNHNY, CDR2 SVGAGI (reference sequence). Here the CDR3 reads CASNRGGQEKLFF. The CDR3 nucleotides read TGTGCCAGCAACCGGGGGGGCCAGGAAAAACTGTTTTTT.

This clone appeared a single time. The gene calls are TRBV9 and TRBJ2-3; D gene unclear. Trimming cost V 3 bases and J 4 bases, with 12 bases left between them. The CDR3 is 14 residues long. CDR1 is SGDLS and CDR2 is YYNGEE in the germline V gene. In DNA, the CDR3 is TGTGCCAGCAGCGGCATTCCTAGGGCAGATACGCAGTATTTT. Its translation is CASSGIPRADTQYF.

V gene TRBV10-1 combines with J gene TRBJ2-2; 9 bases map to TRBD2. V trimming: 6 bases; J trimming: 7 bases; junction bases outside the gene matches: 12. The germline V gene has CDR1 WNHNN and CDR2 SYGVQD (reference sequence). The CDR3 extends over 16 amino acids. In nucleotides, the CDR3 is TGCGCCAGCAGCCGGAGTGCGGGGGGGCCGATCGGGGAGCTGTTTTTT. Protein sequence: CASSRSAGGPIGELFF.

The CDR3 loop is CASSQSGLAGNTDTQYF. The CDR3 DNA reads as TGCGCCAGCAGCCAGTCGGGACTAGCGGGTAACACAGATACGCAGTATTTT. The chain couples TRBV4-1 to TRBJ2-3, with 12 bases lining up with TRBD2. CDR1 is MGHRA and CDR2 is YSYEKL in the germline V gene. This CDR3 comprises 17 residues. J gave up 2 bases and V 3 bases, and 6 bases lay outside the gene matches.

The J gene is TRBJ2-1, the V gene TRBV27; 11 positions match TRBD1. CDR3 size: 15 residues. Unmatched junction bases numbered 3, after V lost 5 bases and J lost 3 bases. The germline gives CDR1 MNHEY, CDR2 SMNVEV (reference sequence). In DNA, the CDR3 is TGTGCCAGCAGTCGAGGGACAGGGGGCTACAATGAGCAGTTCTTC. Amino acids: CASSRGTGGYNEQFF.

This chain connects TRBV28 to TRBJ2-4; D might be TRBD2 (7 bases). The CDR3 contains 17 residues. With 0 bases removed from V and 0 bases from J, the gap between germline ends came to 12 bases. Germline V gene data show CDR1 as MDHEN and CDR2 as SYDVKM. Here the CDR3 DNA reads TGTGCCAGCAGTTTATGGGGAGGGGGGTTAGCCAAAAACATTCAGTACTTC. Translation: CASSLWGGGLAKNIQYF.

The chain combines TRBV6-6 with TRBJ1-5; D possibly corresponds to TRBD1 (6 bases). Germline V gene data show CDR1 as MNHNY and CDR2 as SVGAGI (reference sequence). CDR3 length equals 14 residues. V was clipped by 4 bases and J by 10 bases, with 17 bases between them. DNA of the CDR3: TGTGCCAGCAGTTCGGGCAGGGACATCAGCCCCCAGCATTTT. Residues: CASSSGRDISPQHF.

The chain employs TRBV7-2 and TRBJ1-6; no clear D gene. V lost 5 bases, J lost 7 bases, and 15 bases lay in between. This CDR3 has 15 residues. Looked up from germline, CDR1 is SGHTA and CDR2 is FQGNSA. The DNA for the CDR3 is TGTGCCAGCAGCCCCACGGTGACCCCGAATTCACCCCTCCACTTT. Translation: CASSPTVTPNSPLHF.

This clone was detected only once. V usage is TRBV2 and J usage is TRBJ2-3; 7 bases align to TRBD1. The junction had 12 bases not matched to a gene; V was cut back by 5 bases and J by 4 bases. The CDR3 totals 16 residues. Germline V gene data show CDR1 as SNHLY and CDR2 as FYNNEI. In nucleotides, the CDR3 is TGTGCCAGCAGTTCAAGTTTAGGGGGCAGGGCAGATACGCAGTATTTT. Encoded protein: CASSSSLGGRADTQYF.

The chain is built from TRBV6-6 and TRBJ2-5; TRBD1 agrees at 11 bases. The length of the CDR3 is 16 residues. V was clipped by 6 bases and J by 4 bases; unmatched bases: 10. CDR1 is MNHNY, CDR2 SVGAGI, per germline (reference sequence). The DNA for the CDR3 is TGTGCCAGCAGCGACCCGGGACAGGGGGTTGCAGAGACCCAGTACTTC. Protein: CASSDPGQGVAETQYF.

This clone has a single count. J is TRBJ1-1 and V is TRBV18, with a weak D call TRBD1 (5 bases). The CDR3 totals 14 residues. Trimming took off 4 bases at V and 2 bases at J, with 11 bases between the two ends. Germline CDR1 is KGHSH and CDR2 is LQKENI. The CDR3 reads CASSRLRENTEAFF. Here the CDR3 DNA reads TGTGCCAGCTCACGCCTCAGGGAAAACACTGAAGCTTTCTTT.

The rearrangement joins TRBV7-7 to TRBJ2-5; D possibly corresponds to TRBD2 (6 bases). This CDR3 has 15 residues. The V gene's germline CDR1 is SSHAT and CDR2 FNYEAQ (reference sequence). V dropped 1 base and J dropped 4 bases, with 13 bases sitting between them. The CDR3 sequence is CASSLGAGGAETQYF. DNA of the CDR3: TGTGCCAGCAGCTTAGGGGCTGGAGGGGCAGAGACCCAGTACTTC.